The rows below give T cell receptor beta chains drawn from one sample of a study of cytomegalovirus exposure and HLA in healthy donors. Clones were read by immunoSEQ multiplex PCR, and TCRdb kept only the in-frame ones, dropping some. The table lists 150,000 or so clones, roughly 89% of them singletons. Sequencing used PBMCs. The source of these receptors is a young woman in good health and CMV-seropositive. The CDR3 runs from the conserved cysteine through the conserved F or W. The D gene is left open where the match is weak. Size is stated for part of the rows, as once, few or many counts, or as a class when the clone is expanded.

few TRBJ1-2 . TRBV30 TGTGCCTTTTCGAACTATGGCTACACCTTC CAFSNYGYTF
. TRBJ2-5 . TRBV5-1 TGCGCCAGCAGCTTGCATCTGTCCGGAGAAGAGACCCAGTACTTC CASSLHLSGEETQYF
once TRBJ2-2 . TRBV11-2 TGTGCCAGCAGCTCTATGCCGAACACCGGGGAGCTGTTTTTT CASSSMPNTGELFF
. TRBJ2-2 . TRBV7-2 TGTGCCAGCACCGCAATCCCGACTAATGGTGGCGGGGAGCTGTTTTTT CASTAIPTNGGGELFF
. TRBJ2-3 TRBD2 TRBV27 TGTGCCAGCAGCCCGCCCCATAGCGGGGCGATCACAGATACGCAGTATTTT CASSPPHSGAITDTQYF
. TRBJ1-1 TRBD1 TRBV7-9 TGTGCCAGCAGCTCATCCGGGACAGGGCGGACTGAAGCTTTCTTT CASSSSGTGRTEAFF
many TRBJ1-2 . TRBV5-1 TGCGCCAGCAGCTTATCAGCGGGGCTTGCTGGCTACACCTTC CASSLSAGLAGYTF
. TRBJ2-7 TRBD2 TRBV5-3 TGTGCCAGAAGCCCCCGGCTAGCGGGGCAGCGGTACGAGCAGTACTTC CARSPRLAGQRYEQYF
. TRBJ1-2 . TRBV9 TGTGCCAGCAGCGTAGACGCCCGGAGGGCTAACTATGGCTACACCTTC CASSVDARRANYGYTF
. TRBJ2-2 . TRBV27 TGTGCCAGCGGCACAAACGAGGACAGCCCGTTTTCCTATTGGTCTGGGGAGCTGTTTTTT CASGTNEDSPFSYWSGELFF
. TRBJ1-5 . TRBV6-6 TGTGCCAGCAGTTACTCGCAGGGCAATCAGCCCCAGCATTTT CASSYSQGNQPQHF
. TRBJ2-1 . TRBV7-6 TGTGCCAGCAGCCCCGTTAGGCCCGAGGGGGCCTACAATGAGCAGTTCTTC CASSPVRPEGAYNEQFF
. TRBJ1-1 . TRBV6-5 TGTGCCAGCAGTTACGTCAGGGTCGACACTGAAGCTTTCTTT CASSYVRVDTEAFF
. TRBJ2-2 . TRBV5-1 TGCGCCAGCAGCCCGGACAGACGAAACACCGGGGAGCTGTTTTTT CASSPDRRNTGELFF
. TRBJ2-1 TRBD2 TRBV2 TGTGCCAGCCGCTCGGGCGGGGGGGCGCGGAATGAGCAGTTCTTC CASRSGGGARNEQFF
. TRBJ2-7 TRBD2 TRBV6-5 TGTGCCAGCAGCCTCTTAGCGGGGGCGGAAGGCGAGCAGTACTTC CASSLLAGAEGEQYF
. TRBJ1-5 TRBD1 TRBV6-5 TGTGCCAGCAGGGGGACAGGGAGCCAGCCCCAGCATTTT CASRGTGSQPQHF
. TRBJ1-1 . TRBV2 TGTGCCACCAAATGGAGTGAGAACACTGAAGCTTTCTTT CATKWSENTEAFF
. TRBJ2-3 TRBD2 TRBV5-4 TGTGCCAGCAGCCTGGGACTAGCGGGGTACACAGATACGCAGTATTTT CASSLGLAGYTDTQYF
. TRBJ1-4 TRBD1 TRBV18 TGTGCCAGCTCACCGACAATGGGACAGGGGGCGGCTAATGAAAAACTGTTTTTT CASSPTMGQGAANEKLFF
. TRBJ1-4 TRBD1 TRBV19 TGTGCCAGTAGTATCAGCCCATTATCCCCGGGACAGGGGGCGACTAATGAAAAACTGTTTTTT CASSISPLSPGQGATNEKLFF
. TRBJ2-4 . TRBV29-1 TGCAGCGTTGATGAGCTAGCCAAAAACATTCAGTACTTC CSVDELAKNIQYF
. TRBJ2-3 . TRBV5-1 TGCGCCAGCAGACAGGGATCAACCACAGATACGCAGTATTTT CASRQGSTTDTQYF
. TRBJ1-1 . TRBV6-6 TGTGCCAGCAGCCGACAGTTTGAAGCTTTCTTT CASSRQFEAFF
. TRBJ2-2 . TRBV5-1 TGCGCCAGCAGCTTGGAGGCGTCAAGGGGCGGGGAGCTGTTTTTT CASSLEASRGGELFF
. TRBJ1-6 . TRBV28 TGTGCCAGCAGACCCACAACGAATGGTTCACCCCTCCACTTT CASRPTTNGSPLHF